Listed here is a single TCR beta chain. This clonotype was seen at least ten times. Its antigen target is currently unknown. The sample holds no much larger clone one base away, and base qualities are not on file. According to the study, the label for this sample's time point signals: pre-sensitization, week 0. The label giving this sample's treatment or condition can be read as: therapeutic diphenylcyclopropenone sensitization with weekly scalp DPC. At every patch-test visit, the blood draw took place before the patch test was put on. Eligible patients were aged 18 to 70, diagnosed with alopecia, deemed suitable for DPC therapy, and excluded if pregnant. Total RNA was extracted from unfractionated whole blood collected in Tempus Blood RNA tubes. Trimming leaves V shorter by 4 bases and J shorter by 1 base, with the junction holding 5 bases beyond the gene matches. For CDR1 and CDR2, the germline V gene (reference sequence) lists MNHEY and SMNVEV. From the cysteine through the phenylalanine, the CDR3 covers 15 amino acids. Only the CDR3 part of the read is kept: 45 bases, read in frame from the first base.

The data are from a study of human T cells and chemical hapten exposure (dated by TCRdb to about 2021). Background on the whole study: For sensitization, 2% DPC in acetone was applied to a 2 cm by 2 cm area of upper inner arm skin. Weekly therapeutic DPC doses were additionally applied to the scalp of patients throughout the approximately 25-week study period. Patch testing was done on the upper back using Finn chambers containing 0.01% DPC, and results were scored after 6 days according to International Contact Dermatitis Research Group standards. Alopecia areata with under or over 50% scalp involvement, alopecia totalis and alopecia universalis were represented in the patient cohort, which was mostly female. The libraries were sequenced as a pool, and the TCR yield per sample differed mostly because of small variations in library volumes within the pool. This study followed changes in the peripheral blood TCR repertoire in vivo during primary and secondary sensitization of alopecia patients to the hapten diphenylcyclopropenone (DPC). Patient blood was sampled pre-sensitization (week 0) and at 2, 6 and about 24 weeks after DPC sensitization. Twenty-nine alopecia patients provided blood for TCR sequencing at one to four time points (pre-sensitization, 2, 6 and 24 weeks).

Receptors were amplified or captured by RACE. Sequencing used a NextSeq 500. During library preparation, unique molecular identifiers were attached to individual cDNA molecules so that TCRs could be counted quantitatively and reproducibly. Each blood RNA sample was used to sequence both TCR alpha and TCR beta chains. Per the source publication's procedure: Samples had a median of roughly 100,000 TCRs, with a range from roughly 23,224 to 700,000. The Decombinator software suite was used to annotate V, J and CDR3 in the TCR reads. For the PS versus PT1 abundance plots, all samples were subsampled to the same number of TCRs (28,000). TCRs were defined as expanded if absent before sensitization and observed at least eight times at the 2-week time point. TCRdb applied fastp at Q25 and MiXCR to the public reads, then kept only in-frame beta chains. Merged by CDR3 protein, the rows form single entries marked with the most common genes and DNA. The V and J calls follow TCRdb's processing rather than the paper's. The sample includes under 45,000 distinct CDR3 sequences, with over 9.5% observed a single time. The ten top clones hold approximately 6.2% of the sample.

Study-level results and caveats: Patch test score was positively correlated with the number of PT1 expanded TCRs, with significance at thresholds 8, 16 and 32 but not at 4. No change with DPC sensitization was found in the number of TCRs above 1 in 1000 frequency, and no evidence of global repertoire structure alterations was found. Because all patients had alopecia, a presumed autoimmune disease, the immune response of the patients might differ from that of healthy individuals. Expanded TCRs formed significantly more large CDR3 similarity clusters than pre-sensitization or healthy control sets, consistent with antigen-driven responses. After repeated subsampling, changes were observed in the strength of the expansion versus patch-test correlation and in the threshold at which the correlation became significant.

The V and J genes are TRBV27 and TRBJ2-3; 7 of the junction bases match TRBD2. The clonotype comes from a young man with alopecia areata. Some clones in this sample may be carry-over from other donors' samples. Sample: whole blood, taken in connection with sensitization to the hapten diphenylcyclopropenone (DPC). The nucleotides read TGTGCCAGCAGTTCTCCCGGACTAGGCACAGATACGCAGTATTTT. It encodes CASSSPGLGTDTQYF.